The 9 T cell receptor beta chains listed next were all sequenced from one sample in a study of cytomegalovirus exposure and HLA in healthy donors. The primer mix had 60 Vbeta and 13 Jbeta primers. Libraries were prepared by immunoSEQ multiplex PCR; TCRdb keeps only in-frame clonotypes and omits some of them. This table holds 120,000 to 150,000 clones, roughly 80% found once. The material sequenced was PBMCs. The receptors shown here come from a man in his forties in good health and CMV-seronegative.

The chain couples TRBV7-3 to TRBJ1-5, with TRBD1 matching over 8 bases. Germline trimming cut 5 bases from V and 2 bases from J; bases unmatched to any gene: 5. Germline V gives CDR1 SGHTA, CDR2 FQGTGA. The CDR3 sequence is 15 residues long. This CDR3 is CASSPGGGGNQPQHF. Written as DNA, the CDR3 is TGTGCCAGCAGCCCAGGGGGCGGAGGCAATCAGCCCCAGCATTTT.

V gene TRBV27 combines with J gene TRBJ2-1; TRBD2 agrees at 11 bases. The CDR3 spans 17 residues. The germline gives CDR1 MNHEY, CDR2 SMNVEV (reference sequence). The trim removed 3 bases at V and 4 bases at J, leaving 8 bases unmatched. The DNA for the CDR3 is TGTGCCAGCAGTTTCTTAGCGGGGGGGCCCGCGTACAATGAGCAGTTCTTC. It yields the protein CASSFLAGGPAYNEQFF.

This rearrangement joins TRBV28 to TRBJ1-5; TRBD1 is a possible D gene (6 bases). The germline V gene has CDR1 MDHEN and CDR2 SYDVKM. V was clipped by 3 bases and J by 3 bases, with 9 bases between them. The length of the CDR3 is 14 residues. For the CDR3, the DNA is TGTGCCAGCAGTTTTGGACAGTACAATCAGCCCCAGCATTTT. Its protein is CASSFGQYNQPQHF.

The gene calls are TRBV5-1 and TRBJ2-5, with a possible D match to TRBD1 (6 bases). Per germline, CDR1 SGHRS and CDR2 YFSETQ. This CDR3 comprises 15 residues. V lost 4 bases, J lost 4 bases, and 17 bases lay in between. The CDR3 DNA reads TGCGCCAGCAGCACCCCACAGGGAGTGGGAGAGACCCAGTACTTC. Its translation is CASSTPQGVGETQYF.

This chain joins TRBV27 and TRBJ2-5, with unresolved D. The CDR3 sequence is 16 residues long. Trimming cost V 3 bases and J 1 base, with 15 bases left between them. In germline, CDR1 is MNHEY, CDR2 SMNVEV (reference sequence). Here the CDR3 DNA reads TGTGCCAGCAGTTTTTCCCGAACCCCGGGCCAAGAGACCCAGTACTTC. This translates into CASSFSRTPGQETQYF.

The chain combines TRBV10-3 with TRBJ2-5, with 8 bases matching TRBD2. The junction had 6 bases not matched to a gene; V was cut back by 6 bases and J by 3 bases. Germline V gives CDR1 ENHRY, CDR2 SYGVKD. There are 14 residues in the CDR3. The CDR3 DNA follows: TGTGCCATCAGCCGGTCGGGGGGGGAAGAGACCCAGTACTTC. Its protein product is CAISRSGGEETQYF.

This chain links TRBV5-1 with TRBJ2-7; TRBD1 matches at 9 bases. With 4 bases clipped from V and 5 bases from J, the junction kept 7 bases outside the gene matches. CDR1 is SGHRS and CDR2 is YFSETQ in the germline V gene. CDR3 size: 14 residues. CDR3 residues: CASSPLDRGDEQYF. CDR3 coding DNA: TGCGCCAGCAGCCCACTGGACAGGGGCGACGAGCAGTACTTC.

J is TRBJ2-7 and V is TRBV6-5; D not certain. V was shortened by 0 bases and J by 5 bases, with 14 bases between the two germline ends. The CDR3 has 15 residues. Germline V gene sequence: CDR1 MNHEY, CDR2 SVGAGI. CDR3 loop: CASSYSGPQLHEQYF. The CDR3 DNA is TGTGCCAGCAGTTACTCGGGCCCTCAACTCCACGAGCAGTACTTC.

This chain uses TRBV6-5 with TRBJ1-6; no reliable D call. CDR3 length equals 16 residues. V was shortened by 0 bases and J by 8 bases, with 14 bases between the two germline ends. Germline loops: CDR1 MNHEY, CDR2 SVGAGI. As DNA, the CDR3 is TGTGCCAGCAGTTACTCCAGTAGATCGGGGTATTCACCCCTCCACTTT. Translating gives CASSYSSRSGYSPLHF.